This record looks at one T cell receptor (beta chain) sequence and its context. The CDR3 consists of 16 residues. Per the germline V gene, CDR1 is SGDLS and CDR2 is YYNGEE. Trimming cost V 5 bases and J 4 bases, with 16 bases left between them. The data belong to a study of blood T cell repertoires in COVID-19. Across the whole study: The United States, Italy and Spain were the sources of the acute and convalescent COVID-19 samples.

Produced via immunoSEQ multiplex PCR; TCRdb's table is partial and in-frame only. There are 250,000 to 350,000 clones in the sample; approximately 91% occur only once, and about 8.5% lies in the top ten. The specimen sequenced was peripheral blood. This TCR came from a man between 18 and 29 years old with active or convalescent COVID-19. This chain joins TRBV9 and TRBJ2-6, with D tentatively TRBD1 (6 bases). The DNA for the CDR3 is TGTGCCAGCAGGGGAACAGGGTCGGAGGGGGCCAACGTCCTGACTTTC. It yields the protein CASRGTGSEGANVLTF.